Here is one TCR beta chain with its context. The sample contains more than one DNA sequence encoding this CDR3. The sample is drawn from a study of T cell changes during pregnancy in multiple sclerosis. V lost 3 bases to trimming and J lost 4 bases; unmatched junction nucleotides: 4. Germline-derived CDR1 and CDR2 are MRHNA and SNTAGT. CDR3 length: 15 amino acids. Libraries were prepared by immunoSEQ multiplex PCR; TCRdb keeps only in-frame clonotypes and omits some of them. The repertoire consists of 19,000 or so clones, with approximately 88% occurring once and the leading ten covering over 4.5%. This chain uses TRBV6-4 with TRBJ2-1, with 9 bases identical to TRBD2. This TCR was sampled from a female donor in good health, enrolled as a control in a pregnancy study. The sample here was CD8+ T cells from peripheral blood mononuclear cells, taken after pregnancy. CDR3 bases: TGTGCCAGCAGTGAGAGCGGGGGGTCTTACAATGAGCAGTTCTTC. Amino acids: CASSESGGSYNEQFF.